This T cell receptor beta chain is drawn from a study of CD8 T cells in Susac syndrome. TCR beta sequencing was performed on blood CD8+ and CD4+ T cells. TEMRA cells were FACS-enriched, and CD8+ and CD4+ T cells were isolated negatively. Random hexamers were used to reverse transcribe 0.5 to 1 ug of RNA. The amplification used immunoSEQ multiplex PCR on TCR beta CDR3; it spanned 54 Vbeta and 13 Jbeta. TCRdb re-analysed the immunoSEQ multiplex PCR reads in MiXCR, keeping a single row per CDR3 protein. The top ten clones hold 0.085% to 0.1% of a sample with 200,000 to 250,000 distinct CDR3 sequences, around 96% of them seen once. This TCR was sampled from a human donor with multiple sclerosis. The sample comprised CD4+ T cells from PBMCs.

The CDR3 region has the DNA TGTGCCAGCAAGGGCACAGATACGCAGTATTTT. Protein sequence: CASKGTDTQYF. The chain is built from TRBV25-1 and TRBJ2-3, with D uncertain. The CDR3 runs 11 residues. Per the germline V gene, CDR1 is MGHDK and CDR2 is SYGVNS. V was shortened by 7 bases and J by 1 base, with 3 bases between the two germline ends.